This T cell receptor (beta chain) was captured in a study of blood T cell repertoires in COVID-19. Study-wide context: Material from acute and convalescent COVID-19 was sourced from the United States, Italy and Spain.

As processed by the authors: Estimation of nucleated cell counts was performed using reference gene primer amplification. Clones were read by immunoSEQ multiplex PCR, and TCRdb kept only the in-frame ones, dropping some. V and J calls and clone size come straight from that table; D and trimming were deduced from the DNA. The sample yields approximately 90,000 clones, approximately 89% seen once. Germline lookup yields CDR1 LGHNA and CDR2 YSLEER. Trimming removed 0 bases from V and 1 base from J; junction bases left unmatched: 3. CDR3 size: 17 residues. The gene calls are TRBV4-3 and TRBJ2-3; 11 nucleotides align to TRBD1. Sequencing used peripheral blood. The TCR sequence derives from a human donor with acute or convalescent COVID-19. The donor label of this sample is uncertain. Here the CDR3 reads CASSQDGTGGRTDTQYF. Written as DNA, the CDR3 is TGCGCCAGCAGCCAAGATGGGACAGGGGGACGCACAGATACGCAGTATTTT.